A single sample is the source of the 24 T cell receptor beta chains below, sequenced in a study of T cell responses to AZD1222 COVID-19 vaccine. The method was immunoSEQ multiplex PCR; TCRdb's version includes in-frame clones alone and lacks a portion of them. Among roughly 150,000 clones, about 90% were seen once, and the ten largest hold around 10%. The material sequenced was peripheral blood, taken 28 days after the second AZD1222 dose. These receptors were obtained from an adult who received the AZD1222 COVID-19 vaccine.

This clone was observed once. J is TRBJ1-3 and V is TRBV18, with 8 positions matching TRBD1. V trimming: 3 bases; J trimming: 4 bases; junction bases outside the gene matches: 8. The germline V gene has CDR1 KGHSH and CDR2 LQKENI. The length of the CDR3 is 16 residues. In DNA, the CDR3 is TGTGCCAGCTCACCCCTAGACAGGGGTACGGGAAACACCATATATTTT. This translates into CASSPLDRGTGNTIYF.

This chain uses TRBV3-1 (or the pseudogene TRBV3-2) with TRBJ2-3; D gene uncertain. Germline loops: CDR1 LGHDT, CDR2 YNNKEL (reference sequence). The germline V and J ends were trimmed by 4 bases and 6 bases, with 8 bases remaining between them. The CDR3 runs 12 residues. For the CDR3, the DNA is TGTGCCAGCAGCCCCCCAGATGATACGCAGTATTTT. Translating gives CASSPPDDTQYF.

This clone has a handful of counts. The gene calls are TRBV18 and TRBJ1-3; weak D call: TRBD1 (5 bases). Germline loops: CDR1 KGHSH, CDR2 LQKENI. The CDR3 sequence is 16 residues long. Trimming pared 3 bases from V and 1 base from J, leaving 13 bases between. The chain's CDR3 is CASSPSVGGSGNTIYF. The DNA of the CDR3 is TGTGCCAGCTCACCCTCCGTCGGGGGATCTGGAAACACCATATATTTT.

V and J are TRBV6-7 and TRBJ2-7, with TRBD1 matching over 8 bases. TRBV6-7 is filed as an ORF, its function uncertain. Trimming cost V 6 bases and J 4 bases; bases outside gene matches: 5. This CDR3 is built from 13 residues. The CDR3 spells CASRMDREYEQYF. As DNA, the CDR3 is TGTGCCAGCAGAATGGACAGGGAGTACGAGCAGTACTTC.

The chain links TRBV9 to TRBJ2-3; D might be TRBD1 (6 bases). Trimming took 4 bases from V and 2 from J, leaving 17 bases between them. CDR1 SGDLS and CDR2 YYNGEE come from the germline V gene. This CDR3 has 16 residues. The CDR3 DNA sequence: TGTGCCAGCAGCCCTGGGGGCGTAATACCCACAGATACGCAGTATTTT. Amino acid sequence: CASSPGGVIPTDTQYF.

This clone was detected once. V is TRBV28 and J is TRBJ1-1, with 7 bases identical to TRBD1. V shed 5 bases and J 10 bases; nucleotides not matched to a gene: 16. Germline CDR1 MDHEN, CDR2 SYDVKM. The CDR3 has 15 residues. Here the CDR3 DNA reads TGTGCCAGCAGTCTTGGGACAGTCCAAAATACCGGAGCTTTCTTT. This encodes CASSLGTVQNTGAFF.

This sequence joins TRBV3-1 (or the pseudogene TRBV3-2) and TRBJ1-1, with D tentatively TRBD1 (6 bases). Germline CDR1 reads LGHDT; CDR2 reads YNNKEL (reference sequence). The V and J ends lost 1 base and 11 bases respectively, with 17 bases between them. The CDR3 loop spans 14 amino acids. The CDR3 DNA is TGTGCCAGCAGCCAAGGGACGGCGGGGGGCTCCGCTTTCTTT. Its protein is CASSQGTAGGSAFF.

V is TRBV5-1 and J is TRBJ1-4; 7 bases fit TRBD1. This CDR3 comprises 15 residues. Per germline, CDR1 SGHRS and CDR2 YFSETQ. Losses at the gene ends were 4 bases for V and 7 bases for J; bases not matched to a gene: 10. The CDR3 is CASSPSTGPPEKLFF. The CDR3 DNA reads as TGCGCCAGCAGCCCGTCGACAGGGCCCCCTGAAAAACTGTTTTTT.

The J gene is TRBJ1-3, the V gene TRBV5-1; D possibly corresponds to TRBD1 (5 bases). The germline V and J ends were trimmed by 3 bases and 2 bases, with 6 bases remaining between them. Germline-derived CDR1 and CDR2 are SGHRS and YFSETQ. The CDR3 is 13 residues long. The CDR3 DNA reads TGCGCCAGCAGCTCGGACACTGGAAACACCATATATTTT. Translation: CASSSDTGNTIYF. The complete variable domain, with remaining parts taken from reference TRBV5-1 and TRBJ1-3, reads KAGVTQTPRYLIKTRGQQVTLSCSPISGHRSVSWYQQTPGQGLQFLFEYFSETQRNKGNFPGRFSGRQFSNSRSEMNVSTLELGDSALYLCASSSDTGNTIYFGEGSWLTVV.

The chain employs TRBV2 and TRBJ2-1, with a weak D call TRBD2 (5 bases). The length of the CDR3 is 15 residues. Trimming cost V 6 bases and J 4 bases, with 16 bases left between them. CDR1 is SNHLY and CDR2 is FYNNEI in the germline V gene. The CDR3 DNA is TGTGCCAGCAGGAATCAAGGGCCGGGGTACAATGAGCAGTTCTTC. It translates to CASRNQGPGYNEQFF.

The chain recombines TRBV7-9 with TRBJ1-2; D call uncertain. Germline V gives CDR1 SEHNR, CDR2 FQNEAQ (reference sequence). V was pared by 1 base and J by 8 bases, with 5 bases between. The CDR3 has 11 amino acids. The CDR3 is CASSLGPGYTF. The DNA of the CDR3 is TGTGCCAGCAGCTTAGGGCCGGGCTACACCTTC.

The chain recombines TRBV7-8 with TRBJ1-2; D might be TRBD1 (6 bases). The CDR3 contains 16 residues. CDR1 SGHVS and CDR2 FQNEAQ come from the germline V gene. Trimming removed 3 bases at V and 8 bases at J, with 22 bases between. CDR3 in amino acids: CASSLEGTPSLVGYTF. CDR3 nucleotide sequence: TGTGCCAGCAGCTTGGAAGGGACACCCTCCCTAGTAGGCTACACCTTC.

The chain couples TRBV19 to TRBJ2-7, with D perhaps assigned TRBD1 or TRBD2 (5 bases each). Germline CDR1 reads LNHDA; CDR2 reads SQIVND (reference sequence). This CDR3 region has 13 residues. Between the trimmed V and J ends, which lost 7 bases and 5 bases, there was a span of 15 bases. The CDR3 region has the DNA TGTGCCAGTATGGGACGGTTGGGAAACGAGCAGTACTTC. Its protein product is CASMGRLGNEQYF. Supplemented by reference TRBV19 and TRBJ2-7, the full variable domain reads DGGITQSPKYLFRKEGQNVTLSCEQNLNHDAMYWYRQDPGQGLRLIYYSQIVNDFQKGDIAEGYSVSREKKESFPLTVTSAQKNPTAFYLCASMGRLGNEQYFGPGTRLTVT.

CDR3: CASSRGPGQPQHF. The CDR3 DNA follows: TGTGCCAGCAGCCGAGGGCCCGGACAGCCCCAGCATTTT. V and J are TRBV5-4 and TRBJ1-5; no clear D. The CDR3 is 13 residues long. Germline V gene lookup returns CDR1 SGHNT and CDR2 YYREEE (reference sequence). Trimming removed 4 bases from V and 7 bases from J, with 12 bases in between.

This clone was found once. The chain recombines TRBV5-1 with TRBJ2-7, with D possibly being TRBD2 (6 bases). The ends were cut back, 3 bases at V and 9 bases at J, with 31 bases in the middle. Germline V gene data show CDR1 as SGHRS and CDR2 as YFSETQ. This CDR3 is built from 18 residues. CDR3 coding DNA: TGCGCCAGCAGCTCCACTTACACCAGCCCGGGACTCCCTCGCGCGCAGTACTTC. This codes for CASSSTYTSPGLPRAQYF.

The chain joins TRBV7-8 to TRBJ2-1, with 8 positions matching TRBD1. Trimming removed 2 bases from V and 10 bases from J; junction bases left unmatched: 16. Germline loops: CDR1 SGHVS, CDR2 FQNEAQ. The CDR3 totals 17 residues. The CDR3 region has the DNA TGTGCCAGCAGCTTAACCGGACAGGGATCCCGGGGTGGGGAGCAGTTCTTC. As protein: CASSLTGQGSRGGEQFF.

The chain combines TRBV12-3 or TRBV12-4 with TRBJ1-1; 9 bases match TRBD1. With 3 bases clipped from V and 9 bases from J, the junction kept 5 bases outside the gene matches. The CDR3 is made up of 13 amino acids. This CDR3 reads CASSLGNRGQAFF. The CDR3 DNA follows: TGTGCCAGCAGTTTGGGAAACAGGGGGCAAGCTTTCTTT.

The gene calls are TRBV7-2 and TRBJ2-1; the match to TRBD2 covers 9 bases. The CDR3 is made up of 14 amino acids. Germline-derived CDR1 and CDR2 are SGHTA and FQGNSA. Germline trimming cut 0 bases from V and 8 bases from J; bases unmatched to any gene: 2. For the CDR3, the DNA is TGTGCCAGCAGCTTAGCGCGGGAGGGGTATGAGCAGTTCTTC. Translation: CASSLAREGYEQFF.

This clone has a single count. The chain has TRBV14 and TRBJ2-7; 9 bases map to TRBD1. Germline CDR1 is SGHDN and CDR2 is FVKESK. The V segment lost 4 bases and the J segment 3 bases; nucleotides outside the gene matches: 7. This CDR3 comprises 15 residues. DNA of the CDR3: TGTGCCAGCAGCCCGGTGAGGGACAGGGTCTACGAGCAGTACTTC. Translation: CASSPVRDRVYEQYF.

The genes are TRBV6-2 or TRBV6-3 and TRBJ1-1; TRBD1 matches 7 bases. The CDR3 contains 20 residues. V shed 2 bases, J shed 5 bases, and the junction held 23 bases outside the gene matches. Germline V gene data show CDR1 as MNHEY and CDR2 as SVGEGT. The CDR3, as DNA: TGTGCCAGCAGTTACCGGGGATCACAGGGGCACGGGGCTCTTAGGACTGAAGCTTTCTTT. Translated: CASSYRGSQGHGALRTEAFF.

J is TRBJ2-1 and V is TRBV7-2; 10 bases agree with TRBD2. CDR3 length: 16 amino acids. Germline CDR1 reads SGHTA; CDR2 reads FQGNSA. J lost 9 bases, V lost 2 bases, and 10 bases had no gene match. The CDR3 protein is CASSLRQRGGGGEQFF. The CDR3 nucleotides are TGTGCCAGCAGCTTACGCCAGCGGGGGGGCGGAGGTGAGCAGTTCTTC.

The J gene is TRBJ1-1, the V gene TRBV19, with 7 bases aligning to TRBD1. The CDR3 spans 14 residues. CDR1 is LNHDA, CDR2 SQIVND, per germline (reference sequence). Trimming removed 8 bases from V and 3 bases from J; junction bases left unmatched: 9. For the CDR3, the DNA is TGTGCCAGTTTCTCCCACAGGGGCCACACTGAAGCTTTCTTT. It translates to CASFSHRGHTEAFF.

The chain links TRBV30 to TRBJ1-6; D gene ambiguous. CDR1 and CDR2 (germline): GTSNPN, SVGIG (reference sequence). V was shortened by 2 bases and J by 11 bases, with 13 bases between the two germline ends. The CDR3 runs to 13 residues. The CDR3 is CAWSQALGPPLHF. CDR3 DNA sequence: TGTGCCTGGAGTCAGGCCCTCGGGCCACCCCTCCACTTT.

The count of this clone is one. This chain uses TRBV29-1 with TRBJ1-1, with D perhaps TRBD1 (5 bases). The V and J ends lost 6 bases and 4 bases respectively, with 15 bases between them. Germline V gene data show CDR1 as SQVTM and CDR2 as ANQGSEA. This CDR3 has 13 residues. The CDR3: CSVEKTAGTEAFF. The CDR3 nucleotides are TGCAGCGTGGAGAAGACAGCGGGCACTGAAGCTTTCTTT.